One sample yielded the 5 T cell receptor beta chains listed below, sequenced in a study of cytomegalovirus exposure and HLA in healthy donors. The primer mix had 60 Vbeta and 13 Jbeta primers. Sequencing used immunoSEQ multiplex PCR; TCRdb keeps in-frame clones, though not all of them. This table holds roughly 200,000 clones, 65% to 80% found once. Sample: PBMCs. Source of these receptors: a man aged 45 to 65 in good health and CMV-seronegative.

V and J are TRBV29-1 and TRBJ2-6, with D possibly matching TRBD1 (6 bases). V lost 6 bases and J 1 base, leaving 31 bases between the germline ends. Germline assignment: CDR1 SQVTM and CDR2 ANQGSEA. The CDR3 is 21 residues long. The CDR3 loop is CSVPKDRNYFPGESGANVLTF. The CDR3, as DNA: TGCAGCGTACCTAAAGACAGGAATTACTTCCCCGGTGAGTCTGGGGCCAACGTCCTGACTTTC.

This clone came up a few times. The chain combines TRBV15 with TRBJ1-2; weak D call: TRBD1 (5 bases). The CDR3 extends over 17 amino acids. With 0 bases removed from V and 2 bases from J, the gap between germline ends came to 16 bases. The V gene's germline CDR1 is LNHNV and CDR2 YYDKDF (reference sequence). DNA for the CDR3: TGTGCCACCAGCAGAGAGATCAAGGGGCGGAAAAACTATGGCTACACCTTC. This codes for CATSREIKGRKNYGYTF.

The V and J genes are TRBV27 and TRBJ2-1; D call uncertain. Deletions cut 3 bases from V and 2 bases from J, with 8 bases between. The CDR3 length is 14 residues. The germline V gene encodes CDR1 MNHEY and CDR2 SMNVEV (reference sequence). This CDR3 reads CASSLRYTYNEQFF. The CDR3 nucleotides are TGTGCCAGCAGTTTGAGGTATACCTACAATGAGCAGTTCTTC.

The chain combines TRBV30 with TRBJ2-7, with 12 bases aligning to TRBD2. The CDR3 contains 12 residues. J was trimmed by 13 bases and V by 2 bases; bases with no gene match: 6. CDR1 and CDR2 (germline): GTSNPN, SVGIG (reference sequence). In nucleotides, the CDR3 is TGTGCCTGGAGTTATCCTAGCGGGAGGGGATACTTC. As protein: CAWSYPSGRGYF.

The chain combines TRBV7-3 with TRBJ2-2, with 7 bases matching TRBD1. Germline CDR1 reads SGHTA; CDR2 reads FQGTGA. The V segment lost 6 bases and the J segment 4 bases; nucleotides outside the gene matches: 2. The CDR3 extends over 13 amino acids. The CDR3 loop reads CASSSGGTGELFF. The CDR3 DNA is TGTGCCAGCAGTTCAGGGGGCACCGGGGAGCTGTTTTTT.